The next 8 T cell receptor beta chains were all read from a single sample in a study of PD-1 blockade in mismatch repair-deficient tumors. TCRdb's copy holds only in-frame clones and misses some; the assay was immunoSEQ multiplex PCR. This table holds over 75,000 clones, roughly 80% found once. The sequencing used peripheral blood, collected 12 weeks after starting pembrolizumab. The source of these receptors is an adult with mismatch repair-deficient cancer.

This chain connects TRBV14 to TRBJ1-4; no definite D call. This CDR3 comprises 15 residues. Trimming removed 0 bases at V and 3 bases at J, with 8 bases between. Germline V CDR1 and CDR2: SGHDN, FVKESK. The CDR3 DNA is TGTGCCAGCAGCCAAGATCTGGGCCCTAATGAAAAACTGTTTTTT. Its protein product is CASSQDLGPNEKLFF.

The chain links TRBV19 to TRBJ1-5; 7 bases agree with TRBD1. This CDR3 spans 14 amino acids. The V segment lost 9 bases and the J segment 4 bases; nucleotides outside the gene matches: 9. Germline-derived CDR1 and CDR2 are LNHDA and SQIVND (reference sequence). CDR3 amino acids: CASWTRDSNQPQHF. The CDR3 DNA follows: TGTGCCAGCTGGACCCGGGACAGTAATCAGCCCCAGCATTTT.

The V gene is TRBV4-1, the J gene TRBJ2-2; D gene ambiguous. The V end lost 2 bases, the J end lost 5 bases, and 3 bases lay between the germline ends. Looked up from germline, CDR1 is MGHRA and CDR2 is YSYEKL. This CDR3 contains 12 residues. The CDR3 here is CASSQRTGELFF. CDR3 coding DNA: TGCGCCAGCAGCCAAAGAACCGGGGAGCTGTTTTTT.

V gene TRBV27 combines with J gene TRBJ2-2, with a weak D call TRBD1 (6 bases). V was shortened by 8 bases and J by 1 base, with 14 bases between the two germline ends. CDR1 is MNHEY, CDR2 SMNVEV, per germline (reference sequence). The CDR3 loop spans 15 amino acids. Written as DNA, the CDR3 is TGTGCCAGCGTGGGTTGGGGACAGAACACCGGGGAGCTGTTTTTT. Translation: CASVGWGQNTGELFF.

This clone was seen more than once but under ten times. CDR3 bases: TGTGCCAGCAGCAGCGGGAGGGCCTACGAGCAGTACTTC. Residues: CASSSGRAYEQYF. V is TRBV7-9 and J is TRBJ2-7, with TRBD2 identical over 10 bases. This CDR3 is 13 amino acids long. CDR1 and CDR2 from the germline V gene are SEHNR and FQNEAQ (reference sequence). Trimming removed 5 bases from V and 2 bases from J; junction bases left unmatched: 0.

The chain recombines TRBV9 with TRBJ2-5; the match to TRBD2 covers 7 bases. After removal of 0 bases from V and 4 bases from J, the junction contained 9 bases not matched to a gene. The CDR3 totals 16 residues. Germline assignment: CDR1 SGDLS and CDR2 YYNGEE. The CDR3 sequence is CASSVAGSGPTETQYF. The CDR3 DNA is TGTGCCAGCAGCGTAGCTGGTAGCGGGCCCACAGAGACCCAGTACTTC.

The chain uses TRBV11-2 and TRBJ1-1; possible D gene TRBD1, 6 bases. Trimming stripped 3 bases from V and 1 base from J, with 21 bases between. This CDR3 is 18 amino acids long. Per the germline V gene, CDR1 is SGHAT and CDR2 is FQNNGV. CDR3 loop: CASSFRGVGHTSNTEAFF. The CDR3 DNA is TGTGCCAGCAGCTTTCGGGGGGTGGGACATACTTCGAACACTGAAGCTTTCTTT.

This chain joins TRBV29-1 and TRBJ2-5, with 7 bases that match TRBD2. The CDR3 spans 13 residues. The V gene's germline CDR1 is SQVTM and CDR2 ANQGSEA. The V gene end was trimmed by 4 bases and the J gene end by 7 bases; junction bases not matched to a gene: 9. The CDR3 DNA follows: TGCAGCGTTGGCCCTAGCGGAGGTGGGACCCAGTACTTC. Translated: CSVGPSGGGTQYF. The variable domain in full, with the rest retrieved from reference TRBV29-1 and TRBJ2-5, is SAVISQKPSRDICQRGTSLTIQCQVDSQVTMMFWYRQQPGQSLTLIATANQGSEATYESGFVIDKFPISRPNLTFSTLTVSNMSPEDSSIYLCSVGPSGGGTQYFGPGTRLLVL.